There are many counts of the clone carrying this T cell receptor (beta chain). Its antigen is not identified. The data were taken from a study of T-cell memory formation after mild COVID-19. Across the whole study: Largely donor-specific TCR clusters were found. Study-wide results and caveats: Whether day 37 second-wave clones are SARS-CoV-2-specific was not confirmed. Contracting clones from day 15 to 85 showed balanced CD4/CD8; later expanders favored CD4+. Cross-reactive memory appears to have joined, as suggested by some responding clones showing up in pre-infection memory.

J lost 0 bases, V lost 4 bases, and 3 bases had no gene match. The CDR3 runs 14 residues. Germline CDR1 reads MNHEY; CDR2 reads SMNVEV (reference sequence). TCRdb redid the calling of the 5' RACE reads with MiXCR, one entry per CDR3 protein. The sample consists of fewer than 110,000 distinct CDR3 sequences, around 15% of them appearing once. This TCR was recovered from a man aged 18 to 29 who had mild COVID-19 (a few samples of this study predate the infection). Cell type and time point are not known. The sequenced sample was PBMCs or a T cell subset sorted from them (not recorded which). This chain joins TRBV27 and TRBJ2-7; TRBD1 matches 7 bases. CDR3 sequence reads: CASSSGQRSYEQYF. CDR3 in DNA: TGTGCCAGCAGTTCGGGACAGCGCTCCTACGAGCAGTACTTC.